The 30 T cell receptor beta chains listed next were all sequenced from one sample in a study of early T cells in non-severe SARS-CoV-2 infection. In TCRdb, the 5' RACE reads were re-called with MiXCR into one record per CDR3 protein. The table has some 34,000 distinct CDR3 sequences, 6% to 7.5% seen once; the top ten hold approximately 13%. The material was whole blood, obtained at baseline. These TCRs come from an adult who was a healthcare worker with PCR-confirmed SARS-CoV-2 infection or an uninfected control (not recorded which).

This clonotype was detected only a few times. The rearrangement links TRBV7-2 to TRBJ1-2; D is unclear. CDR1 is SGHTA, CDR2 FQGNSA, per germline. Trimming left V 1 base short and J 5 bases short, with 5 bases between. The CDR3 loop spans 12 amino acids. CDR3 coding DNA: TGTGCCAGCAGCTTAGTTTCGTATGGCTACACCTTC. Amino acids: CASSLVSYGYTF.

At least ten counts were recorded for this clonotype. The J gene is TRBJ2-1, the V gene TRBV6-2 or TRBV6-3, with a possible D match to TRBD2 (7 bases). Trimming removed 3 bases at V and 7 bases at J, with 13 bases between. This CDR3 contains 14 residues. Germline CDR1 reads MNHEY; CDR2 reads SVGEGT. The DNA of the CDR3 is TGTGCCAGCAGTTATGGTAGGGGGGGGAATGAGCAGTTCTTC. It encodes CASSYGRGGNEQFF.

This clonotype was seen only a few times. This sequence joins TRBV12-3 or TRBV12-4 and TRBJ2-2, with 7 bases lining up with TRBD1. There are 14 residues in the CDR3. The trim removed 8 bases at V and 9 bases at J, leaving 12 bases unmatched. CDR3 nucleotide sequence: TGTGCCAGCCTGGACAGGAGATCCTCCTGGGAGCTGTTTTTT. This translates into CASLDRRSSWELFF.

This clonotype was counted many times. The chain carries TRBV5-4 and TRBJ1-2; D gene uncertain. Trimming left V 0 bases short and J 6 bases short, with 15 bases between. Germline CDR1 reads SGHNT; CDR2 reads YYREEE (reference sequence). The CDR3 runs to 15 residues. The CDR3 DNA reads TGTGCCAGCAGCTTGGATTGGGGAGGGCGGAATGGCTACACCTTC. It specifies CASSLDWGGRNGYTF.

The V gene is TRBV3-1, the J gene TRBJ2-7; 7 bases are shared with TRBD2. The CDR3 is 12 residues long. CDR1 and CDR2 (germline): LGHDT, YNNKEL (reference sequence). J was trimmed by 9 bases and V by 0 bases; bases with no gene match: 2. The CDR3 DNA is TGTGCCAGCAGCCAAGAAGGCGGGAGGCAGTACGTC. This codes for CASSQEGGRQYV.

This clonotype was seen ten or more times. The J gene is TRBJ1-1, the V gene TRBV11-2, with D tentatively TRBD1 (6 bases). V was trimmed by 4 bases and J by 0 bases, leaving 9 bases between them. CDR1 is SGHAT and CDR2 is FQNNGV in the germline V gene. The CDR3 is 14 amino acids. In nucleotides, the CDR3 is TGTGCCAGCAGCTCGGCAGGGGTGAACACTGAAGCTTTCTTT. Protein product: CASSSAGVNTEAFF.

This clonotype was counted ten times or more. The genes are TRBV29-1 and TRBJ2-1, with 10 nucleotides matching TRBD2. The germline V gene has CDR1 SQVTM and CDR2 ANQGSEA. The J segment lost 6 bases and the V segment lost 6 bases, leaving 8 bases of the junction unmatched. The CDR3 sequence is 14 residues long. The CDR3 is CSVAGGPLFNEQFF. CDR3 nucleotide sequence: TGCAGCGTAGCGGGAGGGCCTTTGTTCAATGAGCAGTTCTTC.

The chain's CDR3 is CASSQGPGGDYEQYF. CDR3 bases: TGTGCCAGCAGCCAAGGACCGGGAGGCGATTACGAGCAGTACTTC. The V call is TRBV4-2, the J call TRBJ2-7; 7 nucleotides align to TRBD2. V shed 1 base, J shed 4 bases, and the junction held 7 bases outside the gene matches. There are 15 residues in the CDR3. Germline loops: CDR1 LGHNA, CDR2 YNFKEQ.

This clonotype was seen more than once but under ten times. The V and J genes are TRBV29-1 and TRBJ2-5; D perhaps matches TRBD2 (6 bases). V lost 3 bases and J lost 5, with 13 bases in between. Germline CDR1 and CDR2: SQVTM and ANQGSEA. This CDR3 contains 13 residues. CDR3 region: CSVESSRGETQYF. The CDR3 DNA reads as TGCAGCGTTGAGAGCTCCCGGGGGGAGACCCAGTACTTC.

A few counts support this clonotype. The genes are TRBV28 and TRBJ1-5; 9 bases match TRBD1. Per the germline V gene, CDR1 is MDHEN and CDR2 is SYDVKM. This CDR3 is built from 16 residues. V trimming: 4 bases; J trimming: 2 bases; junction bases outside the gene matches: 6. The CDR3 DNA follows: TGTGCCAGCAGTTCCTGGACAGGGGAAGGCAATCAGCCCCAGCATTTT. This sequence encodes CASSSWTGEGNQPQHF.

This clonotype was found a few times. The V call is TRBV4-1, the J call TRBJ2-7; 8 nucleotides align to TRBD1. The V gene's germline CDR1 is MGHRA and CDR2 YSYEKL. This CDR3 contains 15 residues. The V gene end was trimmed by 0 bases and the J gene end by 2 bases; junction bases not matched to a gene: 3. CDR3 amino acids: CASSQDDRGPYEQYV. CDR3 DNA: TGCGCCAGCAGCCAAGATGACAGGGGCCCCTACGAGCAGTACGTC.

This clonotype was seen more than once but under ten times. The V and J genes are TRBV29-1 and TRBJ2-7; D gene uncertain. CDR1 is SQVTM, CDR2 ANQGSEA, per germline. CDR3 length equals 12 residues. Trimming pared 7 bases from V and 3 bases from J, leaving 13 bases between. The CDR3 reads CSAMDGGYEQYF. As DNA, the CDR3 is TGCAGCGCCATGGACGGCGGCTACGAGCAGTACTTC.

In its sample, this clonotype was seen a few times. The chain carries TRBV30 and TRBJ2-7, with D perhaps assigned TRBD1 or TRBD2 (6 bases each). The CDR3 has 12 residues. Germline values: CDR1 GTSNPN, CDR2 SVGIG (reference sequence). Trimming removed 0 bases from V and 6 bases from J, with 9 bases in between. The CDR3 coding sequence is TGTGCCTGGAGTGTAGGAGGGGGCGAGCAGTACGTC. Amino acid sequence: CAWSVGGGEQYV.

Many counts were recorded for this clonotype. The V and J genes are TRBV12-3 or TRBV12-4 and TRBJ2-1, with D perhaps matching TRBD2 (6 bases). The CDR3 has 16 residues. V gave up 5 bases and J gave up 5 bases, with 19 bases separating them. CDR3 sequence reads: CASSTTTSSGNNEQFF. CDR3 DNA sequence: TGTGCCAGCAGTACCACGACTAGTTCGGGCAACAATGAGCAGTTCTTC.

The sample holds a few counts of this clonotype. The rearrangement uses TRBV27 and TRBJ2-7; perhaps TRBD2 as D (6 bases). V was trimmed by 5 bases and J by 1 base, leaving 18 bases between them. Germline values: CDR1 MNHEY, CDR2 SMNVEV (reference sequence). The CDR3 contains 16 residues. This CDR3 reads CASSPSSGGHSYEQYF. The CDR3 nucleotides are TGTGCCAGCAGTCCAAGCAGCGGAGGGCATTCCTACGAGCAGTACTTC.

J is TRBJ1-1 and V is TRBV18, with D possibly being TRBD1 (5 bases). The CDR3 is 17 residues long. Trimming cost V 2 bases and J 0 bases, with 16 bases left between them. CDR1 and CDR2 (germline): KGHSH, LQKENI. DNA of the CDR3: TGTGCCAGCTCACCAGCCGTGGGGCCTTTACTGAACACTGAAGCTTTCTTT. Its translation is CASSPAVGPLLNTEAFF. The full variable domain, its missing parts supplied by reference TRBV18 and TRBJ1-1, is NAGVMQNPRHLVRRRGQEARLRCSPMKGHSHVYWYRQLPEEGLKFMVYLQKENIIDESGMPKERFSAEFPKEGPSILRIQQVVRGDSAAYFCASSPAVGPLLNTEAFFGQGTRLTVV.

This clonotype was observed at least ten times. The rearrangement uses TRBV27 and TRBJ2-1; tentatively, D is TRBD2 (5 bases). V was clipped by 5 bases and J by 14 bases, with 16 bases between them. There are 12 residues in the CDR3. In germline, CDR1 is MNHEY, CDR2 SMNVEV (reference sequence). CDR3 in DNA: TGTGCCAGCAGTGGCGCTAGCCGTCAGAAGTTCTTC. It codes for CASSGASRQKFF.

This clonotype was counted at least ten times. DNA of the CDR3: TGTGCCAGCAACGGTGTGGGAGACGGGAGGAGCTCCTACAATGAGCAGTTCTTC. This translates into CASNGVGDGRSSYNEQFF. The chain has TRBV28 and TRBJ2-1, with 7 bases matching TRBD2. Trimming removed 7 bases from V and 0 bases from J; junction bases left unmatched: 15. The CDR3 sequence is 18 residues long. In germline, CDR1 is MDHEN, CDR2 SYDVKM.

This clonotype was found many times. This chain uses TRBV7-8 with TRBJ2-1; D might be TRBD1 or TRBD2, each matching 7 bases. Between the trimmed V and J ends, which lost 4 bases and 8 bases, there was a span of 12 bases. The CDR3 extends over 13 amino acids. The germline CDR1 and CDR2 sequences are SGHVS and FQNEAQ. CDR3 nucleotide sequence: TGTGCCAGCAGCTCGGCAGGGGGGGATGAGCAGTTCTTC. It encodes CASSSAGGDEQFF.

This clonotype was counted between two and nine times. The chain employs TRBV7-2 and TRBJ2-3; 9 positions agree with TRBD1. V trimming: 1 base; J trimming: 4 bases; junction bases outside the gene matches: 6. CDR3 length: 16 amino acids. Germline CDR1 is SGHTA and CDR2 is FQGNSA. The CDR3 protein is CASSLDGTGWADTQYF. The DNA for the CDR3 is TGTGCCAGCAGCTTAGACGGGACAGGGTGGGCAGATACGCAGTATTTT.

This clonotype was recorded a few times. V is TRBV20-1 and J is TRBJ2-7, with a weak D call TRBD2 (5 bases). The V and J ends lost 0 bases and 4 bases respectively, with 22 bases between them. CDR3 size: 17 residues. The V gene's germline CDR1 is DFQATT and CDR2 SNEGSKA (reference sequence). CDR3 residues: CSARDLSPSGGSYEQYV. CDR3 DNA sequence: TGCAGTGCTAGAGATTTATCCCCGTCAGGAGGAAGTTACGAGCAGTACGTC.

The chain joins TRBV7-2 to TRBJ2-3; no firm D call. The CDR3 is 10 amino acids. Germline CDR1 reads SGHTA; CDR2 reads FQGNSA. The germline V and J ends were trimmed by 5 bases and 3 bases, with 0 bases remaining between them. The CDR3 nucleotides read TGTGCCAGCAGCACAGATACGCAGTATTTT. This sequence encodes CASSTDTQYF. The full variable domain, completed using reference TRBV7-2 and TRBJ2-3, is GAGVSQSPSNKVTEKGKDVELRCDPISGHTALYWYRQSLGQGLEFLIYFQGNSAPDKSGLPSDRFSAERTGGSVSTLTIQRTQQEDSAVYLCASSTDTQYFGPGTRLTVL.

This clonotype appeared a few times. V usage is TRBV7-9 and J usage is TRBJ2-2; D remains ambiguous. Germline CDR1 SEHNR, CDR2 FQNEAQ (reference sequence). Between the trimmed V and J ends, which lost 8 bases and 8 bases, there was a span of 6 bases. The CDR3 is 10 amino acids. The chain's CDR3 is CASGSGELFF. The CDR3 coding sequence is TGTGCCAGCGGTTCTGGGGAGCTGTTTTTT.

This clonotype was seen a few times. The rearrangement uses TRBV29-1 and TRBJ2-3, with D perhaps matching TRBD2 (5 bases). The V gene lost 3 bases and the J gene lost 2 bases, with 12 bases spanning the gap. This CDR3 spans 14 amino acids. Germline-derived CDR1 and CDR2 are SQVTM and ANQGSEA. The CDR3 sequence: CSVDQVEDTDTQYF. The CDR3 bases are TGCAGCGTTGATCAGGTGGAGGACACAGATACGCAGTATTTT.

This clonotype was counted a few times. The rearrangement joins TRBV20-1 to TRBJ2-3; 7 nucleotides match TRBD2. The germline CDR1 and CDR2 sequences are DFQATT and SNEGSKA (reference sequence). Trimming removed 5 bases from V and 3 bases from J; junction bases left unmatched: 14. CDR3 size: 16 residues. The CDR3 DNA reads TGCAGTGCTGGGCAGGGAGGGAGCTCCAGGACAGATACGCAGTATTTT. This codes for CSAGQGGSSRTDTQYF.

The CDR3 protein is CASSLDRTSGYASSYNEQFF. As DNA, the CDR3 is TGTGCCAGCAGCTTGGATAGGACTAGCGGGTACGCGAGCTCCTACAATGAGCAGTTCTTC. This chain joins TRBV5-4 and TRBJ2-1; 11 bases align to TRBD2. V lost 0 bases and J lost 0; bases outside the gene matches: 11. The CDR3 has 20 amino acids. The germline gives CDR1 SGHNT, CDR2 YYREEE (reference sequence).

The V call is TRBV7-9, the J call TRBJ2-2; no firm D call. The CDR3 contains 14 residues. V gave up 5 bases and J gave up 4 bases, with 11 bases separating them. Germline V gene lookup returns CDR1 SEHNR and CDR2 FQNEAQ (reference sequence). The DNA for the CDR3 is TGTGCCAGCAGCCTCGACATGTCCACCGGGGAGCTGTTTTTT. It translates to CASSLDMSTGELFF.

This clonotype has a count of ten or more. This chain joins TRBV7-2 and TRBJ2-3; tentatively, D is TRBD2 (5 bases). This CDR3 contains 11 residues. Germline CDR1 reads SGHTA; CDR2 reads FQGNSA. Trimming shortened V by 1 base and J by 14 bases, and 10 bases separated the two germline ends. As DNA, the CDR3 is TGTGCCAGCAGCTTAGGGACTTTTAGGTATTTT. This sequence encodes CASSLGTFRYF. Full variable domain (outside the CDR3, taken from reference TRBV7-2 and TRBJ2-3): GAGVSQSPSNKVTEKGKDVELRCDPISGHTALYWYRQSLGQGLEFLIYFQGNSAPDKSGLPSDRFSAERTGGSVSTLTIQRTQQEDSAVYLCASSLGTFRYFGPGTRLTVL.

There are a few counts of this clonotype. The gene calls are TRBV29-1 and TRBJ2-7; no reliable D call. V was cut by 4 bases and J by 1 base, with 11 bases left in between. Germline V gives CDR1 SQVTM, CDR2 ANQGSEA. This CDR3 has 13 residues. The CDR3 sequence is CSVGLDQSYEQYF. For the CDR3, the DNA is TGCAGCGTTGGGCTAGACCAATCCTACGAGCAGTACTTC.

This clonotype was seen a handful of times. This chain links TRBV6-2 or TRBV6-3 with TRBJ2-7, with 10 bases lining up with TRBD1. CDR1 is MNHEY, CDR2 SVGEGT, per germline. The CDR3 extends over 16 amino acids. The junction had 8 bases not matched to a gene; V was cut back by 0 bases and J by 6 bases. CDR3: CASSYSERDRGFEQYF. The CDR3 DNA reads TGTGCCAGCAGTTACTCGGAACGGGACAGGGGATTCGAGCAGTACTTC.